The 31 T cell receptor beta chains below all came from one sample that was sequenced in a study of blood T cell repertoires in COVID-19. The method was immunoSEQ multiplex PCR; TCRdb's version includes in-frame clones alone and lacks a portion of them. The repertoire includes about 200,000 clones, 80% of them detected once, and around 5.8% sits in the top ten. Sample: peripheral blood. Every receptor here comes from a woman in her 70s with acute or convalescent COVID-19.

The chain uses TRBV7-8 and TRBJ2-1; 8 nucleotides align to TRBD1. The length of the CDR3 is 14 residues. Germline-derived CDR1 and CDR2 are SGHVS and FQNEAQ. V shed 5 bases and J 9 bases; nucleotides not matched to a gene: 9. The CDR3: CASSRLDRAGEQFF. CDR3 in DNA: TGTGCCAGCAGCCGACTGGACAGGGCGGGTGAGCAGTTCTTC.

The rearrangement uses TRBV19 and TRBJ1-5, with D uncertain. Germline loops: CDR1 LNHDA, CDR2 SQIVND (reference sequence). The CDR3 spans 14 residues. Trimming removed 4 bases from V and 3 bases from J, with 10 bases in between. The chain's CDR3 is CASSTWQINQPQHF. The DNA of the CDR3 is TGTGCCAGTAGTACGTGGCAGATCAATCAGCCCCAGCATTTT.

This chain links TRBV5-1 with TRBJ1-1; D may be TRBD1 (6 bases). CDR3 length equals 17 residues. CDR1 SGHRS and CDR2 YFSETQ come from the germline V gene. The V end was cut by 2 bases, the J end by 0 bases, with 17 bases between. The CDR3 sequence is CASSFWKGTLLNTEAFF. CDR3 in DNA: TGCGCCAGCAGCTTTTGGAAGGGGACATTACTGAACACTGAAGCTTTCTTT.

This chain joins TRBV9 and TRBJ1-1, with a weak D call TRBD1 (6 bases). The CDR3 runs 13 residues. Germline lookup yields CDR1 SGDLS and CDR2 YYNGEE. V lost 6 bases to trimming and J lost 4 bases, with 13 bases between them. CDR3 region: CASTSGGGTEAFF. The CDR3 DNA is TGTGCCAGCACCTCGGGGGGCGGCACTGAAGCTTTCTTT.

This chain links TRBV2 with TRBJ2-2; 8 bases match TRBD2. The CDR3 is made up of 16 amino acids. The V gene's germline CDR1 is SNHLY and CDR2 FYNNEI. V shed 7 bases and J 4 bases; nucleotides not matched to a gene: 11. The CDR3 coding sequence is TGTGCCAGCAAGAATGGCGGGAGGACGAGCACCGGGGAGCTGTTTTTT. Encoded protein: CASKNGGRTSTGELFF.

The gene calls are TRBV3-1 (or the pseudogene TRBV3-2) and TRBJ2-1; 13 nucleotides align to TRBD2. The V gene's germline CDR1 is LGHDT and CDR2 YNNKEL (reference sequence). The CDR3 has 17 residues. J lost 5 bases, V lost 0 bases, and 4 bases had no gene match. As DNA, the CDR3 is TGTGCCAGCAGCCAAGATTCCGGACTAGCGGGAGACAATGAGCAGTTCTTC. Translating gives CASSQDSGLAGDNEQFF.

The genes are TRBV29-1 and TRBJ2-3; TRBD2 matches at 9 bases. V lost 0 bases to trimming and J lost 1 base; unmatched junction nucleotides: 5. In germline, CDR1 is SQVTM, CDR2 ANQGSEA. The CDR3 has 16 amino acids. The CDR3 DNA reads TGCAGCGTTGAAGATCAGCGGGGGGCAGGCACAGATACGCAGTATTTT. It encodes CSVEDQRGAGTDTQYF.

The chain has TRBV5-1 and TRBJ2-1, with 7 bases fitting TRBD2. V trimming: 2 bases; J trimming: 2 bases; junction bases outside the gene matches: 4. Germline V CDR1 and CDR2: SGHRS, YFSETQ. The CDR3 loop spans 15 amino acids. CDR3: CASSLGLAAYNEQFF. CDR3 nucleotides: TGCGCCAGCAGCTTAGGCCTAGCGGCCTACAATGAGCAGTTCTTC. Supplemented by reference TRBV5-1 and TRBJ2-1, the full variable domain reads KAGVTQTPRYLIKTRGQQVTLSCSPISGHRSVSWYQQTPGQGLQFLFEYFSETQRNKGNFPGRFSGRQFSNSRSEMNVSTLELGDSALYLCASSLGLAAYNEQFFGPGTRLTVL.

The V gene is TRBV13, the J gene TRBJ1-3, with D tentatively TRBD1 (6 bases). Germline values: CDR1 PRHDT, CDR2 FYEKMQ (reference sequence). V shed 5 bases and J shed 0 bases, with 14 bases lying between them. The CDR3 spans 16 residues. The CDR3 sequence is CASSPDRYYSGNTIYF. The CDR3 bases are TGTGCCAGCAGCCCAGACAGGTACTACTCTGGAAACACCATATATTTT.

This chain uses TRBV18 with TRBJ1-1; 7 positions match TRBD1. Trimming removed 6 bases from V and 4 bases from J; junction bases left unmatched: 8. The V gene's germline CDR1 is KGHSH and CDR2 LQKENI. This CDR3 has 14 residues. The CDR3 DNA reads as TGTGCCAGCTCGCTTGGGACAGAGGGCACTGAAGCTTTCTTT. It encodes CASSLGTEGTEAFF.

The V and J genes are TRBV9 and TRBJ2-2; TRBD1 matches 7 bases. Germline V CDR1 and CDR2: SGDLS, YYNGEE. The CDR3 sequence is 15 residues long. Trimming at V came to 2 bases and at J to 5 bases, leaving 6 bases not matched to a gene. In DNA, the CDR3 is TGTGCCAGCAGCGTTAAGGGGGCGCCGACCGGGGAGCTGTTTTTT. This sequence encodes CASSVKGAPTGELFF.

This clone was found a few times. The rearrangement links TRBV18 to TRBJ2-1; a possible D gene is TRBD2 (6 bases). V lost 1 base to trimming and J lost 1 base, with 8 bases between them. Looked up from germline, CDR1 is KGHSH and CDR2 is LQKENI. The CDR3 has 15 amino acids. The CDR3 DNA is TGTGCCAGCTCACCACTAGCGGAGTCCTACAATGAGCAGTTCTTC. This translates into CASSPLAESYNEQFF.

This rearrangement joins TRBV3-1 (or the pseudogene TRBV3-2) to TRBJ2-2, with TRBD1 as a possible D gene (6 bases). V lost 3 bases to trimming and J lost 0 bases, with 11 bases between them. This CDR3 is 16 amino acids long. Germline CDR1 and CDR2: LGHDT and YNNKEL (reference sequence). This chain's CDR3 is CASSHGTQANTGELFF. CDR3 nucleotides: TGTGCCAGCAGCCATGGGACACAAGCGAACACCGGGGAGCTGTTTTTT.

The chain links TRBV28 to TRBJ2-7; 10 bases match TRBD1. With V trimmed by 6 bases and J by 4 bases, 6 bases remained unmatched. The CDR3 sequence is 14 residues long. Germline CDR1 is MDHEN and CDR2 is SYDVKM. CDR3 sequence reads: CASRSPGQGYEQYF. The CDR3 DNA reads TGTGCCAGCAGGTCGCCGGGACAGGGGTACGAGCAGTACTTC.

The rearrangement links TRBV7-2 to TRBJ1-5; maybe TRBD1 (6 bases). Trimming removed 2 bases at V and 2 bases at J, with 10 bases between. This CDR3 is built from 15 residues. Germline CDR1 reads SGHTA; CDR2 reads FQGNSA. CDR3 sequence (DNA): TGTGCCAGCAGCTTAAAGGGGGGGGGCAATCAGCCCCAGCATTTT. Residues: CASSLKGGGNQPQHF.

The rearrangement joins TRBV20-1 to TRBJ2-3; possible D gene TRBD1, 5 bases. This CDR3 contains 11 residues. Germline loops: CDR1 DFQATT, CDR2 SNEGSKA (reference sequence). CDR3 DNA: TGCTTAATCAGGGTGGGAGATACGCAGTATTTT. Its protein is CLIRVGDTQYF.

A single count supports this clone. V is TRBV11-1 and J is TRBJ2-5; D remains ambiguous. Germline V gene data show CDR1 as SGHAT and CDR2 as FQDESV (reference sequence). CDR3 size: 15 residues. Deletions cut 2 bases from V and 5 bases from J, with 15 bases between. The CDR3, as DNA: TGTGCCAGCAGCTTAAGGCTCCCCAGGAAGGAGACCCAGTACTTC. It specifies CASSLRLPRKETQYF.

This rearrangement joins TRBV29-1 to TRBJ2-7; perhaps TRBD1 as D (8 bases). The germline V gene encodes CDR1 SQVTM and CDR2 ANQGSEA. The CDR3 is made up of 13 amino acids. V lost 4 bases to trimming and J lost 3 bases, with 13 bases between them. The CDR3 here is CSVGGGQVYEQYF. Written as DNA, the CDR3 is TGCAGCGTTGGGGGGGGACAGGTCTACGAGCAGTACTTC.

In this sample, this clone turned up once. V and J are TRBV2 and TRBJ2-1; maybe TRBD2 (5 bases). This CDR3 region has 14 residues. V gave up 4 bases and J gave up 4 bases, with 11 bases separating them. Germline CDR1 SNHLY, CDR2 FYNNEI. The chain's CDR3 is CASSGSGAYNEQFF. The CDR3 DNA sequence: TGTGCCAGCAGTGGAAGCGGAGCGTACAATGAGCAGTTCTTC. Based on the CDR3 plus reference TRBV2 and TRBJ2-1, the full variable domain is EPEVTQTPSHQVTQMGQEVILRCVPISNHLYFYWYRQILGQKVEFLVSFYNNEISEKSEIFDDQFSVERPDGSNFTLKIRSTKLEDSAMYFCASSGSGAYNEQFFGPGTRLTVL.

The chain combines TRBV18 with TRBJ2-2, with 8 bases that match TRBD1. The CDR3 sequence is 16 residues long. Germline CDR1 reads KGHSH; CDR2 reads LQKENI. With V trimmed by 7 bases and J by 7 bases, 14 bases remained unmatched. The CDR3 protein is CASLPNPGGLSGELFF. For the CDR3, the DNA is TGTGCCAGCTTACCGAATCCAGGGGGCCTTAGCGGGGAGCTGTTTTTT.

This clone has only a few counts. This chain joins TRBV15 and TRBJ2-2; D ambiguous. CDR3 length: 16 residues. CDR1 is LNHNV and CDR2 is YYDKDF in the germline V gene (reference sequence). With 1 base removed from V and 1 base from J, the gap between germline ends came to 10 bases. The chain's CDR3 is CATSRARGVNTGELFF. CDR3 DNA: TGTGCCACCAGCAGAGCCCGCGGAGTGAACACCGGGGAGCTGTTTTTT.

This chain links TRBV5-1 with TRBJ2-5; 7 bases are a match to TRBD2. Germline lookup yields CDR1 SGHRS and CDR2 YFSETQ. With 4 bases clipped from V and 1 base from J, the junction kept 7 bases outside the gene matches. The CDR3 is made up of 15 amino acids. The CDR3 coding sequence is TGCGCCAGCAGCCCGGAACTAGCGCCCCAAGAGACCCAGTACTTC. This translates into CASSPELAPQETQYF.

The chain has TRBV9 and TRBJ2-1; 10 bases line up with TRBD2. The CDR3 loop spans 16 amino acids. V shed 3 bases, J shed 4 bases, and the junction held 7 bases outside the gene matches. Germline V gene lookup returns CDR1 SGDLS and CDR2 YYNGEE. In nucleotides, the CDR3 is TGTGCCAGCAGCGCCACCGGGACTAGCGTATACAATGAGCAGTTCTTC. Its protein is CASSATGTSVYNEQFF.

The V gene is TRBV7-8, the J gene TRBJ2-1; 12 bases are a match to TRBD2. Germline CDR1 reads SGHVS; CDR2 reads FQNEAQ. This CDR3 spans 16 amino acids. Trimming at V came to 5 bases and at J to 8 bases, leaving 10 bases not matched to a gene. Here the CDR3 DNA reads TGTGCCAGCAGCCCACAGACTAGCGGGAGTTTTTATGAGCAGTTCTTC. The encoded protein is CASSPQTSGSFYEQFF.

The chain links TRBV19 to TRBJ1-2; 11 nucleotides align to TRBD1. Germline lookup yields CDR1 LNHDA and CDR2 SQIVND (reference sequence). This CDR3 is built from 14 residues. V was pared by 6 bases and J by 3 bases, with 3 bases of the junction left unmatched. The CDR3, as DNA: TGTGCCAGTAGCCGGGACAGGGGGGACTATGGCTACACCTTC. Translation: CASSRDRGDYGYTF.

This clone has just one count. The chain carries TRBV24-1 and TRBJ2-1, with a possible D match to TRBD2 (6 bases). From germline, CDR1 is KGHDR and CDR2 SFDVKD. The CDR3 spans 17 residues. With 3 bases removed from V and 2 bases from J, the gap between germline ends came to 16 bases. CDR3 DNA: TGTGCCACCAGTGATAATAGCGGAGCTAGCGCCTACAATGAGCAGTTCTTC. Its translation is CATSDNSGASAYNEQFF.

The chain carries TRBV6-5 and TRBJ1-3; the D is unclear. Between the trimmed V and J ends, which lost 0 bases and 4 bases, there was a span of 10 bases. This CDR3 spans 15 amino acids. Germline CDR1 is MNHEY and CDR2 is SVGAGI. The CDR3 DNA follows: TGTGCCAGCAGTTACTCAGGCTTACAGGGAAACACCATATATTTT. It is translated as CASSYSGLQGNTIYF.

The V call is TRBV6-1, the J call TRBJ2-5, with a weak D call TRBD1 (5 bases). V was cut by 1 base and J by 5 bases, with 8 bases left in between. Germline V gives CDR1 MNHNS, CDR2 SASEGT. The CDR3 runs 13 residues. The CDR3 is CASSEGGWETQYF. CDR3 nucleotide sequence: TGTGCCAGCAGTGAAGGGGGCTGGGAGACCCAGTACTTC.

The chain carries TRBV28 and TRBJ2-7; no clear D gene. Germline V gives CDR1 MDHEN, CDR2 SYDVKM. Trimming pared 3 bases from V and 1 base from J, leaving 10 bases between. The CDR3 extends over 14 amino acids. In DNA, the CDR3 is TGTGCCAGCAGTTTCGGGTTATATTCCTACGAGCAGTACTTC. It specifies CASSFGLYSYEQYF.

The rearrangement links TRBV29-1 to TRBJ2-1; 13 positions match TRBD2. The trim removed 7 bases at V and 10 bases at J, leaving 10 bases unmatched. Germline-derived CDR1 and CDR2 are SQVTM and ANQGSEA. There are 14 residues in the CDR3. CDR3 DNA: TGCAGCGCGGGACTGGGACTAGCGGGAACCGAGCAGTTCTTC. Translated: CSAGLGLAGTEQFF.

The V and J genes are TRBV6-5 and TRBJ2-4; perhaps TRBD1 as D (6 bases). The CDR3 sequence is 13 residues long. CDR1 is MNHEY and CDR2 is SVGAGI in the germline V gene. V dropped 10 bases and J dropped 5 bases, with 15 bases sitting between them. This CDR3 reads CATYVAGENIQYF. The CDR3 DNA reads as TGTGCCACCTATGTGGCAGGGGAAAACATTCAGTACTTC.